The rows below give T cell receptor beta chains drawn from one sample of a study of metastatic and nonmetastatic thyroid tumors. TCRdb redid the clone calls on the PCR reads using MiXCR. Of over 12,000 clones detected, roughly 25% appear once; the ten largest clones hold 7.7%. The specimen sequenced was tumor tissue. The receptors here all came from a female donor with papillary thyroid cancer or a benign thyroid nodule (not recorded which). Some clones in this sample may be carry-over from other donors' samples. Each CDR3 is given with its conserved first and last residue. Each record gives: CDR3 length, J gene, clone size, V gene, D gene, CDR3 DNA, CDR3 protein. The D gene is left open where the match is weak. Where a row states a size, it is once, few, many or the class of an expanded clone; other rows omit it.

15	TRBJ1-2	many	TRBV6-5	NA	TGTGCCAGCAGTTACGATTTGTGGGCACGCTATGGCTACACCTTC	CASSYDLWARYGYTF
18	TRBJ2-1	few	TRBV6-2/TRBV6-3	NA	TGTGCCAGCATCGTCCCCGACCAAGTACCCAGCTCCTACAATGAGCAGTTCTTC	CASIVPDQVPSSYNEQFF
15	TRBJ2-3	NA	TRBV27	NA	TGTGCCAGCAGTTTTTTTGACAGTCCCACAGATACGCAGTATTTT	CASSFFDSPTDTQYF
15	TRBJ2-5	medium-sized	TRBV28	TRBD2	TGTGCCAGCAGTCCTAGCGGGAGTATGGTAAAGACCCAGTACTTC	CASSPSGSMVKTQYF
17	TRBJ2-1	NA	TRBV19	TRBD2	TGTGCCAGTAGTATTATCGAGATACTAGCGGGGTTCAATGAGCAGTTCTTC	CASSIIEILAGFNEQFF
17	TRBJ1-1	medium-sized	TRBV20-1	TRBD1	TGCAGTGCTAGAGTTCCCCACCTGACAGGGATGATCACTGAAGCTTTCTTT	CSARVPHLTGMITEAFF
13	TRBJ2-7	medium-sized	TRBV6-1	NA	TGTGCCAGCAGCGAGGTGGGGTTGTACGAGCAGTACTTC	CASSEVGLYEQYF
15	TRBJ2-1	NA	TRBV27	NA	TGTGCCAGCAGTTTATTCGGTGTAGGGAAAAATGAGCAGTTCTTC	CASSLFGVGKNEQFF
13	TRBJ2-7	medium-sized	TRBV10-1	NA	TGCGCCAGCAGTGGGACCTGGAAGGGGGAGCAGTACTTC	CASSGTWKGEQYF
11	TRBJ2-1	NA	TRBV27	NA	TGTGCCAGCAGGTCACAGGGAACTCTGTTCTTC	CASRSQGTLFF
15	TRBJ1-5	few	TRBV28	TRBD1	TGTGCCAGCAGTTTTGGAGGACAGGATAGTCAGCCCCAGCATTTT	CASSFGGQDSQPQHF
13	TRBJ2-1	many	TRBV20-1	TRBD2	TGCGGGTTGAGGCGGGGGGGCCACAATGAGCAGTTCTTC	CGLRRGGHNEQFF
15	TRBJ2-2	once	TRBV30	TRBD1	TGTGCCTGGAGTTGGACAGGGGGCTTGTCCGGGGAGCTGTTTTTT	CAWSWTGGLSGELFF
13	TRBJ1-2	NA	TRBV7-8	NA	TGTGCCAGCAGCTTAGGTTGGAACTATGGCTACACCTTC	CASSLGWNYGYTF
17	TRBJ2-7	NA	TRBV11-2	NA	TGTGCCAGCAGCTTAGATCGGGGCGGGGTAAGCTCCTACGAGCAGTACTTC	CASSLDRGGVSSYEQYF
13	TRBJ2-1	medium-sized	TRBV27	NA	TGTGCCAGCAGTCGCCACGGCGGGAATGAGCAGTTCTTC	CASSRHGGNEQFF
15	TRBJ1-2	once	TRBV5-5	NA	TGTGCCAGCAGCCCTTTGCCGTCGGGAGGGTATGGCTACACCTTC	CASSPLPSGGYGYTF
15	TRBJ2-3	NA	TRBV3-1	NA	TGTGCCAGCAGCCACACAGGGCTCAGCACAGATACGCAGTATTTT	CASSHTGLSTDTQYF
13	TRBJ2-1	NA	TRBV2	NA	TGTGCCAGCAGTGAAGGTTTGGGGGATGAGCAGTTCTTC	CASSEGLGDEQFF
18	TRBJ2-7	many	TRBV7-3	NA	TGTGCCAGCAGCCCCCCCCCCCCAAGCCAGGGCACATCCTACGAGCAGTACTTC	CASSPPPPSQGTSYEQYF
13	TRBJ2-1	once	TRBV5-1	TRBD1	TGCGCCAGCGGACAGGGGTCCCACAATGAGCAGTTCTTC	CASGQGSHNEQFF
16	TRBJ1-1	medium-sized	TRBV12-3/TRBV12-4	TRBD1	TGTGCCAGCAGGCGGACAGGGGGCAACGTGAACACTGAAGCTTTCTTT	CASRRTGGNVNTEAFF
13	TRBJ1-1	many	TRBV18	NA	TGTGCCAGCTCACCACCGGGGTTGACTGAAGCTTTCTTT	CASSPPGLTEAFF
14	TRBJ1-5	many	TRBV19	NA	TGTGCCAGTAGTATACCGGGTAGCAATCAGCCCCAGCATTTT	CASSIPGSNQPQHF
14	TRBJ2-1	many	TRBV7-8	NA	TGTGCCAGCAGCTTAGCGGGAGTACCCAATGAGCAGTTCTTC	CASSLAGVPNEQFF
15	TRBJ2-3	many	TRBV7-9	NA	TGTGCCAGCAGCCCTCCGGGGGTCTCCACAGATACGCAGTATTTT	CASSPPGVSTDTQYF
16	TRBJ2-3	medium-sized	TRBV5-1	NA	TGCGCCAGCAGCTCGAAGGACGGCTCCACACCAGATACGCAGTATTTT	CASSSKDGSTPDTQYF
15	TRBJ1-5	many	TRBV30	NA	TGTGCCTGGTCCAAGGGCGGAAATAGCAATCAGCCCCAGCATTTT	CAWSKGGNSNQPQHF
15	TRBJ2-3	many	TRBV12-3/TRBV12-4	TRBD2	TGTGCCAGCAGGACTTCTAGCGGGATCACAGATACGCAGTATTTT	CASRTSSGITDTQYF
15	TRBJ2-1	many	TRBV5-1	TRBD2	TGCGCCAGCAGCTTAATTAGCGGGAGGCTCAATGAGCAGTTCTTC	CASSLISGRLNEQFF
16	TRBJ2-7	NA	TRBV6-1	NA	TGTGCCAGCAGTGGTTCCTCGAGCGAAACTACCTACGAGCAGTACTTC	CASSGSSSETTYEQYF
18	TRBJ2-1	few	TRBV6-2/TRBV6-3	NA	TGTGCCAGCAGAGGACCCGACCAAGTACCCAGCTCCTACAATGAGCAGTTCTTC	CASRGPDQVPSSYNEQFF
15	TRBJ2-7	NA	TRBV7-2	NA	TGTGCCAGCAGCTTAAGAGGTAGCGTAAACTACGAGCAGTACTTC	CASSLRGSVNYEQYF
12	TRBJ2-4	many	TRBV7-9	NA	TGTGCCAGCAGCTCACTGGGGACTTTACAGTACTTC	CASSSLGTLQYF
14	TRBJ2-7	many	TRBV5-1	NA	TGCGCCAGCAGCTTGGGAGGGGGAGGTGGAGAGCAGTACTTC	CASSLGGGGGEQYF
16	TRBJ2-2	NA	TRBV11-2	NA	TGTGCCAGCAGCTGGGACGGTTTTCTTCGGACCGGGGAGCTGTTTTTC	CASSWDGFLRTGELFF
16	TRBJ1-3	NA	TRBV6-5	TRBD1	TGTGCCAGCAGTTACAGTGGGACAGGCTCTGGAAACACCATATATTTT	CASSYSGTGSGNTIYF
16	TRBJ2-2	medium-sized	TRBV3-1	TRBD2	TGTGCCAGCAGCCAGAGGCGGACTAGCCTCACCGGGGAGCTGTTTTTT	CASSQRRTSLTGELFF
14	TRBJ2-2	many	TRBV18	NA	TGTGCCAGCTCACCAGAAGGAGGGGGAGTGGAGCTGTTTTTT	CASSPEGGGVELFF
14	TRBJ2-3	NA	TRBV12-3/TRBV12-4	NA	TGTGCCAGCAGGCCGGGACCCAGCACAGATACGCAGTATTTT	CASRPGPSTDTQYF
12	TRBJ2-1	many	TRBV3-1	NA	TGTGCCAGCAGTCAATGGCGAGCGGATCGGGTCTTC	CASSQWRADRVF
17	TRBJ2-1	medium-sized	TRBV6-1	NA	TGTGCCAGCAGCCTAGTCCTCGGGACTCACTCCTACAATGAGCAGTTCTTC	CASSLVLGTHSYNEQFF
14	TRBJ2-5	many	TRBV5-1	NA	TGCGCCAGCAGGACCACAGGGAGTTGGGAGACCCAGTACTTC	CASRTTGSWETQYF